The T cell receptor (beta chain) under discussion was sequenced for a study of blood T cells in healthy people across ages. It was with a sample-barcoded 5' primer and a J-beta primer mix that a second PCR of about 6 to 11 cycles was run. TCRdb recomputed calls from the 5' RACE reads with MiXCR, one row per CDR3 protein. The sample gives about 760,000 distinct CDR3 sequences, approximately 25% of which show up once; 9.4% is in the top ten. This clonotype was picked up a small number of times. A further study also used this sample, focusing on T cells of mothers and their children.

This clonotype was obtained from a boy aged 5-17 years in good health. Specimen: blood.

The CDR3 reads CASSLLGQVLGGANVLTF. DNA for the CDR3: TGTGCCAGCAGCCTCTTGGGACAGGTCTTAGGAGGGGCCAACGTCCTGACTTTC. The chain carries TRBV7-8 and TRBJ2-6; 8 bases agree with TRBD1. This CDR3 comprises 18 residues. The V gene end was trimmed by 5 bases and the J gene end by 4 bases; junction bases not matched to a gene: 13. The germline CDR1 and CDR2 sequences are SGHVS and FQNEAQ. Based on the CDR3 plus reference TRBV7-8 and TRBJ2-6, the full variable domain is GAGVSQSPRYKVAKRGQDVALRCDPISGHVSLFWYQQALGQGPEFLTYFQNEAQLDKSGLPSDRFFAERPEGSVSTLKIQRTQQEDSAVYLCASSLLGQVLGGANVLTFGAGSRLTVL.